The rows below give T cell receptor beta chains drawn from one sample of a study of beta chain features in type 1 diabetes. Only in-frame clones appear in the TCRdb table, and some are missing; sequencing was by immunoSEQ multiplex PCR. The repertoire holds 150,000 or so clones, with about a tenth as singletons. The sequenced sample was central memory CD4+ T cells from blood. Receptors originate from a man between 18 and 35 years old in good health. The conserved cysteine and the conserved F or W are not part of the CDR3 here. The size entry is marked missing in some rows and otherwise reads once, few, many or a size class.

TRBJ2-5	TRBV7-2	few	ASSRLAGAQETQY
TRBJ2-7	TRBV4-2	-	ASSLSGGGRTYEQY
TRBJ1-1	TRBV18	few	ASSPPTGDEAF
TRBJ2-5	TRBV4-3	-	ASSPGTSGAETQY
TRBJ1-1	TRBV6-5	-	ASSRQGLSTEAF
TRBJ2-5	TRBV9	once	ASSVAGQGMFGETQY
TRBJ1-5	TRBV19	-	ASSLTGTGQPQH
TRBJ2-3	TRBV7-2	-	ASSLRAASSTDTQY
TRBJ1-6	TRBV2	few	ASLGSPPRAVSPLH
TRBJ1-4	TRBV7-2	many	ASSRRTGGNEKLF
TRBJ1-5	TRBV5-6	few	ASSLTGENQPQH
TRBJ2-3	TRBV5-4	many	ASSLGGRSTDTQY
TRBJ1-1	TRBV11-2	-	AAVKLGEGTEAF
TRBJ2-5	TRBV7-2	-	ASSSKTAGGYQETQY
TRBJ1-2	TRBV28	-	ASSISANYGYT
TRBJ2-3	TRBV18	-	ASSPTSGGTPNTQY
TRBJ1-2	TRBV7-9	-	ASSLELTGANYGYT
TRBJ2-5	TRBV5-1	few	ASSLGGTSGGYQETQY
TRBJ2-5	TRBV11-2	-	ASSSASGGAWETQY
TRBJ1-1	TRBV30	-	ASDLNTEAF
TRBJ2-7	TRBV7-8	few	ASSKTSTYEQY
TRBJ2-5	TRBV6-1	few	ASSDWTSGGMETQY
TRBJ1-3	TRBV19	-	ASSSQGAGNTIY